This TCR beta chain originates from a study of cytomegalovirus exposure and HLA in healthy donors. The study's findings and limits: When a later analysis was performed, an Asian-associated ancestry cluster reportedly had fewer N-insertions than the roughly 700-donor mean. The authors enumerated over 150 TCR beta chains as linked to cytomegalovirus. Sequencing had likely introduced a cluster of highly shared sequence variants as an artifact. In a later analysis, parvovirus B19, influenza, CMV and Epstein-Barr virus appeared linked to several top co-occurrence clusters.

CDR1 and CDR2 (germline): WSHSY, SAAADI. The CDR3 is 12 amino acids. Trimming left V 8 bases short and J 7 bases short, with 12 bases between. Details on this clone: Antigen: not known.

The PCR made use of 60 Vbeta and 13 Jbeta primers. Here immunoSEQ multiplex PCR was the method, and the copy in TCRdb shows in-frame clones only, minus some. The table records 150,000 to 200,000 clones, roughly 84% of them present only once. The receptor was isolated from a boy aged 5 to 17 in good health and CMV-seronegative. The sample taken for sequencing was PBMCs. This chain uses TRBV10-2 with TRBJ1-5, with unresolved D. CDR3 coding DNA: TGCGCCAGCGGGCCGGTTCGGCAGCCCCAGCATTTT. This translates into CASGPVRQPQHF.